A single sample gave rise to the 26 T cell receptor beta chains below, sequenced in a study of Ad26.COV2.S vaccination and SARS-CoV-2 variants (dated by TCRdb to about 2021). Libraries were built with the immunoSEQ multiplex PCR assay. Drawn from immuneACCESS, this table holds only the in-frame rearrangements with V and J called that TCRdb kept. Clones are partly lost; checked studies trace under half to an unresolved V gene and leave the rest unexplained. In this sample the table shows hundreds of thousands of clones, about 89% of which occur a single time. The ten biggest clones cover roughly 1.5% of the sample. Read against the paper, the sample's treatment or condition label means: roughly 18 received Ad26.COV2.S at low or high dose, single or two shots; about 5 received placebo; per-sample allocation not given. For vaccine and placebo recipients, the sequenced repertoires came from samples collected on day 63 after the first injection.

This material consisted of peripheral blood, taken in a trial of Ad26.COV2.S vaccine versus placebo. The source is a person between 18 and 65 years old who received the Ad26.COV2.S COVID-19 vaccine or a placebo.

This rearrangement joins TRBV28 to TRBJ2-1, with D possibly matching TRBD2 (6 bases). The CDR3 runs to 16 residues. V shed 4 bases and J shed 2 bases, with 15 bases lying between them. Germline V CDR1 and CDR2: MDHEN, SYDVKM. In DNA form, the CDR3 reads TGTGCCAGCAGTTCCGCGGACTCGGGGGCCTACAATGAGCAGTTCTTC. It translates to CASSSADSGAYNEQFF.

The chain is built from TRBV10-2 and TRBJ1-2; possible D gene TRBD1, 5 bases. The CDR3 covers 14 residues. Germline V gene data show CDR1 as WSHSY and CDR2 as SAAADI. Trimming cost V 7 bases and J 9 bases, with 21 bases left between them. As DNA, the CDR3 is TGCGCCAGCACCCGAGGGGACCGCCCGGATAGCTACACCTTC. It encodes CASTRGDRPDSYTF.

For the CDR3, the DNA is TGTGCCATCAGTGAGACTCCGGCGGGCCCTGAAGCTTTCTTT. Translating it yields CAISETPAGPEAFF. The rearrangement joins TRBV10-3 to TRBJ1-1; D remains ambiguous. The CDR3 runs 14 residues. Trimming left V 2 bases short and J 6 bases short, with 13 bases between. Germline-derived CDR1 and CDR2 are ENHRY and SYGVKD.

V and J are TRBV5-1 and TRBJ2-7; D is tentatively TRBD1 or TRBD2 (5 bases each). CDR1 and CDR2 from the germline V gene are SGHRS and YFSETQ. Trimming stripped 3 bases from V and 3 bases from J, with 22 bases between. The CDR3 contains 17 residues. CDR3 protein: CASSSPLGEVEVYEQYF. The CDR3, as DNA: TGCGCCAGCAGCTCCCCCCTAGGGGAAGTGGAGGTCTACGAGCAGTACTTC.

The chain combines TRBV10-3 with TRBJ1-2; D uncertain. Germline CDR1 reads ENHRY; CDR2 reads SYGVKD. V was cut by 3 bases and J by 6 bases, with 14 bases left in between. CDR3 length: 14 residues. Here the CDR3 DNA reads TGTGCCATCAGTGAAGGGTTGGGGAGAGATGGCTACACCTTC. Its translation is CAISEGLGRDGYTF.

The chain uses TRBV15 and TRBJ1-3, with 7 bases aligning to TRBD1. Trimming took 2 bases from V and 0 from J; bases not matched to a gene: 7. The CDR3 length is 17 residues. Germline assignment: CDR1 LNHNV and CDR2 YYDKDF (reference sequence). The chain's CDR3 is CATSRQTGLRSGNTIYF. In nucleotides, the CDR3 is TGTGCCACCAGCAGACAGACAGGGCTCCGCTCTGGAAACACCATATATTTT.

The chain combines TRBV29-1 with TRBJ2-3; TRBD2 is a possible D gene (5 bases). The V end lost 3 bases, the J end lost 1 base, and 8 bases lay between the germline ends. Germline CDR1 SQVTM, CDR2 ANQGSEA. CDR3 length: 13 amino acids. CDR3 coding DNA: TGCAGCGTTGAGGCGGAGGGCACAGATACGCAGTATTTT. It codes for CSVEAEGTDTQYF.

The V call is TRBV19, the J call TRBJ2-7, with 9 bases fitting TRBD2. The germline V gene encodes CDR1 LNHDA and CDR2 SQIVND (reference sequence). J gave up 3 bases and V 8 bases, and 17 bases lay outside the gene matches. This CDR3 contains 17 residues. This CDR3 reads CASGGASSGTRSYEQYF. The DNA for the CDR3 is TGTGCCAGTGGGGGGGCCTCTAGCGGGACGAGAAGCTACGAGCAGTACTTC.

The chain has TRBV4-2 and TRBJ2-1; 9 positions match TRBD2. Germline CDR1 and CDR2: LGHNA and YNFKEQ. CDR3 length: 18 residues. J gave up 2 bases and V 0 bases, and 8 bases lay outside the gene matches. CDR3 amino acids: CASSQEGAGGGPYNEQFF. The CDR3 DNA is TGTGCCAGCAGCCAAGAAGGGGCGGGAGGGGGCCCCTACAATGAGCAGTTCTTC.

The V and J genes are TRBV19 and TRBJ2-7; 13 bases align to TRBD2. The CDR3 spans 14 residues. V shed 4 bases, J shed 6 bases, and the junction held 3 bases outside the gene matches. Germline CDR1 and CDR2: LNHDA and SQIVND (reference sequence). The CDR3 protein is CASSRGLAGSEQYF. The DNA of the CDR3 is TGTGCCAGTAGTAGGGGACTAGCGGGAAGCGAGCAGTACTTC. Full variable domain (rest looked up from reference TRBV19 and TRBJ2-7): DGGITQSPKYLFRKEGQNVTLSCEQNLNHDAMYWYRQDPGQGLRLIYYSQIVNDFQKGDIAEGYSVSREKKESFPLTVTSAQKNPTAFYLCASSRGLAGSEQYFGPGTRLTVT.

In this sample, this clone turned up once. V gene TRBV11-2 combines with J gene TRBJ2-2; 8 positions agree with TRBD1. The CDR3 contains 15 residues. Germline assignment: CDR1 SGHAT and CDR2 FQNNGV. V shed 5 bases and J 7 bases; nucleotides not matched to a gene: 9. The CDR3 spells CASSLIQGAGGELFF. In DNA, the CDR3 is TGTGCCAGCAGCCTGATCCAGGGGGCCGGCGGGGAGCTGTTTTTT.

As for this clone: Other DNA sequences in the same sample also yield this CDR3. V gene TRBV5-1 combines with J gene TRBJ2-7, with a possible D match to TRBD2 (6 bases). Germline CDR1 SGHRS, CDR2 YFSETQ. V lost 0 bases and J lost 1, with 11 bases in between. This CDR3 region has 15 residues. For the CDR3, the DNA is TGCGCCAGCAGCTTGGCCGGCGGGGTTTCCTACGAGCAGTACTTC. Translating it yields CASSLAGGVSYEQYF.

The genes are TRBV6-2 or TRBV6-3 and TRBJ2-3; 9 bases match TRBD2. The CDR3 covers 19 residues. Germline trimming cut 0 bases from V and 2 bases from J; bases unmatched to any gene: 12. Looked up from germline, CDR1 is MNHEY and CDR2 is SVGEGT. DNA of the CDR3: TGTGCCAGCAGTTACTCTAGGCGGGGGGGCCTTTCTTACACAGATACGCAGTATTTT. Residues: CASSYSRRGGLSYTDTQYF.

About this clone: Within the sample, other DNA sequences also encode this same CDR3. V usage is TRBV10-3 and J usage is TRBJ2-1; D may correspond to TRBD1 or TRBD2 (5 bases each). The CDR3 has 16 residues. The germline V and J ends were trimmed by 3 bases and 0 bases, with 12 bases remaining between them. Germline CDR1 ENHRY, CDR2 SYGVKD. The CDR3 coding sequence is TGTGCCATCAGTGACCGGGACCGGAGCTCCTACAATGAGCAGTTCTTC. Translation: CAISDRDRSSYNEQFF.

The CDR3, as DNA: TGTGCCAGCAGCTTAACAGGGTTCGCCAACGGTGGCTACACCTTC. Translation: CASSLTGFANGGYTF. The genes are TRBV7-9 and TRBJ1-2, with a possible D match to TRBD1 (6 bases). Trimming shortened V by 2 bases and J by 7 bases, and 17 bases separated the two germline ends. The germline CDR1 and CDR2 sequences are SEHNR and FQNEAQ (reference sequence). The CDR3 consists of 15 residues.

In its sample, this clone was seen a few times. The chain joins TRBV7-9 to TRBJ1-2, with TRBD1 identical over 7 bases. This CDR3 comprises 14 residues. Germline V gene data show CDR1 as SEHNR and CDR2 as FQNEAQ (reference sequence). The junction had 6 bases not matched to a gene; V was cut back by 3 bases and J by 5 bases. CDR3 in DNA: TGTGCCAGCAGCTTTGGGACAGCTTCGTATGGCTACACCTTC. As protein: CASSFGTASYGYTF.

In DNA form, the CDR3 reads TGTGCCAGCAGCCAGGGCCCTACTTCGGATTCACCCCTCCACTTT. This translates into CASSQGPTSDSPLHF. The chain recombines TRBV7-9 with TRBJ1-6; a weak D match, TRBD1 (5 bases). Germline V gene data show CDR1 as SEHNR and CDR2 as FQNEAQ (reference sequence). Deletions cut 5 bases from V and 8 bases from J, with 16 bases between. The CDR3 is 15 amino acids. Variable domain in full (rest from reference TRBV7-9 and TRBJ1-6): DTGVSQNPRHKITKRGQNVTFRCDPISEHNRLYWYRQTLGQGPEFLTYFQNEAQLEKSRLLSDRFSAERPKGSFSTLEIQRTEQGDSAMYLCASSQGPTSDSPLHFGNGTRLTVT.

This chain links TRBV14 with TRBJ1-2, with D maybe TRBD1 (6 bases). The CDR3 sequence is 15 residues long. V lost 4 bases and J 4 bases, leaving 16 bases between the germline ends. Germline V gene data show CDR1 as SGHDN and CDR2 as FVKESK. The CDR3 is CASSRTTGTFYGYTF. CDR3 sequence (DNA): TGTGCCAGCAGCCGAACGACAGGTACCTTCTATGGCTACACCTTC.

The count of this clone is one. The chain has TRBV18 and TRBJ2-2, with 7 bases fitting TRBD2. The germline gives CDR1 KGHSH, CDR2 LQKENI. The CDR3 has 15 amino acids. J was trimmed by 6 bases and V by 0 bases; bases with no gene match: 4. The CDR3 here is CASSPPPGLPGELFF. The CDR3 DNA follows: TGTGCCAGCTCACCACCGCCGGGACTACCCGGGGAGCTGTTTTTT. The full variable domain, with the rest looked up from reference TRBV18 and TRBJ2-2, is NAGVMQNPRHLVRRRGQEARLRCSPMKGHSHVYWYRQLPEEGLKFMVYLQKENIIDESGMPKERFSAEFPKEGPSILRIQQVVRGDSAAYFCASSPPPGLPGELFFGEGSRLTVL.

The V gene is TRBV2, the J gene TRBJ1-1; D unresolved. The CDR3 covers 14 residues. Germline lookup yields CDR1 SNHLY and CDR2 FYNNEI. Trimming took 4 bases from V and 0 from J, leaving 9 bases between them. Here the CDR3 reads CASSVPRVNTEAFF. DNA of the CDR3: TGTGCCAGCAGTGTCCCACGGGTGAACACTGAAGCTTTCTTT.

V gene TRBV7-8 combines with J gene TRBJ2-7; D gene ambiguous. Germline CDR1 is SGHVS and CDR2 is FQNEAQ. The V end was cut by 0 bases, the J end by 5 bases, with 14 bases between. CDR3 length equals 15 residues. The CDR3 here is CASSLALNPLHEQYF. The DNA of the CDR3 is TGTGCCAGCAGCTTAGCCCTGAACCCCTTGCACGAGCAGTACTTC. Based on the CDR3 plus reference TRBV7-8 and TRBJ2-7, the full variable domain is GAGVSQSPRYKVAKRGQDVALRCDPISGHVSLFWYQQALGQGPEFLTYFQNEAQLDKSGLPSDRFFAERPEGSVSTLKIQRTQQEDSAVYLCASSLALNPLHEQYFGPGTRLTVT.

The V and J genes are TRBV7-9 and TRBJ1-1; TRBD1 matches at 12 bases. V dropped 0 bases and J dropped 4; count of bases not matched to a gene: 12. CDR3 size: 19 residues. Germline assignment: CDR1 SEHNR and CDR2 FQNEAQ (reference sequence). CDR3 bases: TGTGCCAGCAGCTTAGCGATGGGAGCTGGGGACAGGGGGCTCACTGAAGCTTTCTTT. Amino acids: CASSLAMGAGDRGLTEAFF.

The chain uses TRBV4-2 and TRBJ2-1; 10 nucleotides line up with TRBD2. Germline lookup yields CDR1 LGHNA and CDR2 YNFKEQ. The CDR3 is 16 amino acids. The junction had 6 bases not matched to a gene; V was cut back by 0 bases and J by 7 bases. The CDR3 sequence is CASSQDPAGGRNEQFF. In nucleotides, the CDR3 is TGTGCCAGCAGCCAAGATCCAGCGGGGGGGAGAAATGAGCAGTTCTTC.

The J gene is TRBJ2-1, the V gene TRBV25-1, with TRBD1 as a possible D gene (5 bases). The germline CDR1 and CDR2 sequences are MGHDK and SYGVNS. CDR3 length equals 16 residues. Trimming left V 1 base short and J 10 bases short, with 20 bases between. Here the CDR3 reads CASSESQGGVEDEQFF. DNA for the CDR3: TGTGCCAGCAGTGAATCCCAGGGTGGGGTTGAGGACGAGCAGTTCTTC.

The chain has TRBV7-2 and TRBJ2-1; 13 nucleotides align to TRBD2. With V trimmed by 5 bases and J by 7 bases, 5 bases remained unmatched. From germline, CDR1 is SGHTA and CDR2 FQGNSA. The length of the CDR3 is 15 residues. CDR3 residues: CASSKQLAGGNEQFF. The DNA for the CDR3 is TGTGCCAGCAGCAAACAACTAGCGGGAGGGAATGAGCAGTTCTTC.

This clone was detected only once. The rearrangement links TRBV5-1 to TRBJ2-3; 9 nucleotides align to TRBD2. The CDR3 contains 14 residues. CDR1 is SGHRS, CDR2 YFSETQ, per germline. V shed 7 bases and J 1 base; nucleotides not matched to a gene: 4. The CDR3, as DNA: TGCGCCAGCGGAAAGCGGGGGGGCACAGATACGCAGTATTTT. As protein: CASGKRGGTDTQYF.